This entry concerns a single TCR delta chain. What it binds is not known. The data were taken from a study of Vδ1+ human thymocytes. Overall study results and limits: Thymic TRG and TRD repertoires appeared highly polyclonal.

CDR3 length equals 12 residues. Germline CDR1 TSWWSYY, CDR2 QGS. Trimming removed 4 bases from V and 6 bases from J, with 9 bases in between. Extracted RNA was reverse transcribed into cDNA. CDR3 amplicons came from multiplex PCR with pooled V-gene forward and constant-region reverse primers. TCRdb reanalysed the multiplex PCR reads via CATT. The profile shows under 30,000 delta-chain clones, around 7.7% of them singletons. The sample was Vdelta1+ gamma-delta thymocytes from the thymus. Subset in this sample: FACS-sorted CD3+ TCRalphabeta- TCRVdelta1+ TCRVdelta2- thymocytes. The receptor comes from a girl under three years old who had congenital heart surgery. This chain links TRDV1 with TRDJ1; D perhaps matches TRDD3 (6 bases). The DNA of the CDR3 is TGTGCTCTTGGGGTTTGGGGATATAAACTCATCTTT. This sequence encodes CALGVWGYKLIF.